A single sample is the source of the 20 T cell receptor beta chains below, sequenced in a study of blood T cell repertoires in COVID-19 (dated by TCRdb to the early 2020s). The protocol used for the library was the immunoSEQ multiplex PCR assay. The clones in this table, taken by TCRdb from immuneACCESS, are in-frame only. Not every clone is retained; where verified, under half of the shortfall comes from an unresolved V gene, and the cause of the rest is unknown. The sample records roughly 240,000 clones, approximately 90% of which are singletons. The ten biggest clones cover about 0.95% of the sample. Material for sequencing was PBMCs or T cells enriched from blood (not recorded which). These receptors were obtained from a man aged 50-59 years who had been exposed to COVID-19.

The chain is built from TRBV19 and TRBJ1-6; D is ambiguous. The germline CDR1 and CDR2 sequences are LNHDA and SQIVND (reference sequence). The CDR3 contains 14 residues. V was trimmed by 6 bases and J by 8 bases, leaving 14 bases between them. The CDR3 bases are TGTGCCAGTAGCCGGGAAGGGAGGGATTCACCCCTCCACTTT. It encodes CASSREGRDSPLHF.

The chain combines TRBV10-3 with TRBJ2-1, with TRBD2 matching 16 bases. Trimming removed 3 bases from V and 7 bases from J; junction bases left unmatched: 12. The CDR3 has 19 amino acids. The germline V gene encodes CDR1 ENHRY and CDR2 SYGVKD. DNA for the CDR3: TGTGCCATCAGTGACCCGGGACTAGCGGGAGGGCCCTTAATGAATGAGCAGTTCTTC. This codes for CAISDPGLAGGPLMNEQFF.

The V gene is TRBV29-1, the J gene TRBJ1-3, with D uncertain. Germline CDR1 is SQVTM and CDR2 is ANQGSEA. This CDR3 comprises 13 residues. Trimming cost V 6 bases and J 1 base, with 10 bases left between them. The CDR3 protein is CSVQGVSGNTIYF. Written as DNA, the CDR3 is TGCAGCGTCCAAGGAGTGTCTGGAAACACCATATATTTT.

For the CDR3, the DNA is TGTGCCAGCAGCAGGGGACAGCCCTACGAGCAGTACTTC. Translation gives CASSRGQPYEQYF. This chain uses TRBV5-6 with TRBJ2-7; TRBD1 matches at 7 bases. The CDR3 runs to 13 residues. V lost 4 bases to trimming and J lost 2 bases; unmatched junction nucleotides: 3. Per the germline V gene, CDR1 is SGHDT and CDR2 is YYEEEE.

The genes are TRBV28 and TRBJ2-3; 7 nucleotides align to TRBD2. Per the germline V gene, CDR1 is MDHEN and CDR2 is SYDVKM. The CDR3 totals 18 residues. The V segment lost 3 bases and the J segment 0 bases; nucleotides outside the gene matches: 12. The CDR3 region has the DNA TGTGCCAGCAGTTTCCCGCTCCTAGCGGAGCATAGCACAGATACGCAGTATTTT. It encodes CASSFPLLAEHSTDTQYF.

The chain links TRBV7-9 to TRBJ2-1, with 9 bases fitting TRBD2. CDR1 and CDR2 (germline): SEHNR, FQNEAQ (reference sequence). V gave up 0 bases and J gave up 7 bases; unmatched junction bases: 10. CDR3 size: 17 residues. The CDR3 protein is CASSLAQGREGKNEQFF. The CDR3 bases are TGTGCCAGCAGCTTAGCGCAGGGGCGGGAGGGTAAAAATGAGCAGTTCTTC. Full variable domain (rest looked up from reference TRBV7-9 and TRBJ2-1): DTGVSQNPRHKITKRGQNVTFRCDPISEHNRLYWYRQTLGQGPEFLTYFQNEAQLEKSRLLSDRFSAERPKGSFSTLEIQRTEQGDSAMYLCASSLAQGREGKNEQFFGPGTRLTVL.

Only one count was recorded for this clone. The gene calls are TRBV11-2 and TRBJ1-2, with D possibly TRBD1 on 6 matching bases. The germline gives CDR1 SGHAT, CDR2 FQNNGV. Trimming removed 0 bases at V and 4 bases at J, with 18 bases between. The CDR3 has 17 residues. CDR3 loop: CASSLDEQGSPFYGYTF. CDR3 nucleotides: TGTGCCAGCAGCTTAGATGAGCAGGGGTCTCCCTTCTATGGCTACACCTTC.

A single count supports this clone. The chain joins TRBV18 to TRBJ1-2; 7 nucleotides line up with TRBD1. Germline loops: CDR1 KGHSH, CDR2 LQKENI. Losses at the gene ends were 0 bases for V and 6 bases for J; bases not matched to a gene: 4. The CDR3 is 14 amino acids. The CDR3 DNA reads TGTGCCAGCTCACCACCGGGACAGTTTGATGGCTACACCTTC. It codes for CASSPPGQFDGYTF.

The chain is built from TRBV28 and TRBJ1-1; D unresolved. The germline gives CDR1 MDHEN, CDR2 SYDVKM. This CDR3 has 15 amino acids. The V end lost 6 bases, the J end lost 5 bases, and 19 bases lay between the germline ends. Here the CDR3 reads CASSRIGRGGTEAFF. The CDR3 DNA reads TGTGCCAGCAGCAGGATAGGGCGAGGAGGAACTGAAGCTTTCTTT.

In its sample, this clone was seen once. The chain is built from TRBV5-1 and TRBJ1-2, with D possibly matching TRBD1 (5 bases). V was clipped by 0 bases and J by 4 bases, with 10 bases between them. This CDR3 is built from 14 residues. Germline V gene data show CDR1 as SGHRS and CDR2 as YFSETQ. CDR3 region: CASSLDGGTYGYTF. The DNA for the CDR3 is TGCGCCAGCAGCTTGGATGGAGGGACCTATGGCTACACCTTC.

This rearrangement joins TRBV7-9 to TRBJ2-7; maybe TRBD2 (7 bases). This CDR3 comprises 14 residues. The germline CDR1 and CDR2 sequences are SEHNR and FQNEAQ (reference sequence). The V end was cut by 3 bases, the J end by 4 bases, with 13 bases between. CDR3 in DNA: TGTGCCAGCAGCTTGGGGGGGCGCGTGTACGAGCAGTACTTC. Its translation is CASSLGGRVYEQYF.

On this clone: Other DNA sequences in the sample encode the same CDR3. The chain joins TRBV5-1 to TRBJ2-5; TRBD2 matches 10 bases. The CDR3 runs to 15 residues. Germline lookup yields CDR1 SGHRS and CDR2 YFSETQ. V was clipped by 0 bases and J by 2 bases; unmatched bases: 1. Here the CDR3 DNA reads TGCGCCAGCAGCTTGGCTAGCGGGGGACAAGAGACCCAGTACTTC. Translation: CASSLASGGQETQYF.

This clone was seen a single time. This chain uses TRBV9 with TRBJ1-4, with 9 bases that match TRBD1. Germline CDR1 is SGDLS and CDR2 is YYNGEE. The CDR3 has 15 amino acids. V trimming: 4 bases; J trimming: 7 bases; junction bases outside the gene matches: 8. In DNA form, the CDR3 reads TGTGCCAGCAGCCTCACAGGGGGCAGCTCTGAAAAACTGTTTTTT. It is translated as CASSLTGGSSEKLFF.

The rearrangement joins TRBV5-5 to TRBJ1-2, with 7 bases lining up with TRBD1. The CDR3 totals 14 residues. The V gene end was trimmed by 4 bases and the J gene end by 4 bases; junction bases not matched to a gene: 7. The V gene's germline CDR1 is SGHKS and CDR2 YYEKEE (reference sequence). The CDR3 DNA sequence: TGTGCCAGCAGCCCAGGACAGGCCGCCTATGGCTACACCTTC. Protein: CASSPGQAAYGYTF.

The chain carries TRBV4-2 and TRBJ1-6; 9 nucleotides match TRBD1. CDR1 and CDR2 (germline): LGHNA, YNFKEQ. The CDR3 spans 19 residues. Trimming cost V 4 bases and J 1 base; bases outside gene matches: 11. The CDR3 spells CASSRETGQGLSYNSPLHF. As DNA, the CDR3 is TGTGCCAGCAGCCGGGAAACGGGACAGGGATTGTCCTATAATTCACCCCTCCACTTT.

The chain carries TRBV7-9 and TRBJ1-4; D is ambiguous. The CDR3 covers 14 residues. Trimming removed 8 bases at V and 3 bases at J, with 13 bases between. Germline-derived CDR1 and CDR2 are SEHNR and FQNEAQ (reference sequence). The CDR3 region is CASGLSGANEKLFF. In nucleotides, the CDR3 is TGTGCCAGCGGGCTTTCCGGGGCTAATGAAAAACTGTTTTTT.

The chain recombines TRBV5-1 with TRBJ2-2, with D hard to call. Germline assignment: CDR1 SGHRS and CDR2 YFSETQ. The CDR3 extends over 15 amino acids. The V and J ends lost 1 base and 2 bases respectively, with 9 bases between them. The chain's CDR3 is CASSLSSTNTGELFF. The CDR3 DNA is TGCGCCAGCAGCTTGTCGTCAACAAACACCGGGGAGCTGTTTTTT.

The genes are TRBV28 and TRBJ2-2, with D maybe TRBD2 (5 bases). Germline V gene data show CDR1 as MDHEN and CDR2 as SYDVKM. V lost 6 bases, J lost 6 bases, and 20 bases lay in between. The CDR3 is made up of 16 amino acids. CDR3 region: CASRQGGVGAPGELFF. DNA for the CDR3: TGTGCCAGCAGACAAGGTGGTGTGGGAGCCCCCGGGGAGCTGTTTTTT.

The V gene is TRBV28, the J gene TRBJ1-2; 8 positions agree with TRBD1. Trimming at V came to 6 bases and at J to 3 bases, leaving 6 bases not matched to a gene. CDR1 and CDR2 (germline): MDHEN, SYDVKM. The CDR3 has 14 residues. In DNA form, the CDR3 reads TGTGCCAGCAGCGACAGGGGAAGGGACTATGGCTACACCTTC. This sequence encodes CASSDRGRDYGYTF.

The chain is built from TRBV9 and TRBJ2-1, with 11 bases that match TRBD1. Losses at the gene ends were 2 bases for V and 6 bases for J; bases not matched to a gene: 1. Per the germline V gene, CDR1 is SGDLS and CDR2 is YYNGEE. CDR3 length: 14 amino acids. The CDR3 region is CASSVGTGGNEQFF. The CDR3 DNA reads TGTGCCAGCAGCGTGGGGACAGGGGGCAATGAGCAGTTCTTC.